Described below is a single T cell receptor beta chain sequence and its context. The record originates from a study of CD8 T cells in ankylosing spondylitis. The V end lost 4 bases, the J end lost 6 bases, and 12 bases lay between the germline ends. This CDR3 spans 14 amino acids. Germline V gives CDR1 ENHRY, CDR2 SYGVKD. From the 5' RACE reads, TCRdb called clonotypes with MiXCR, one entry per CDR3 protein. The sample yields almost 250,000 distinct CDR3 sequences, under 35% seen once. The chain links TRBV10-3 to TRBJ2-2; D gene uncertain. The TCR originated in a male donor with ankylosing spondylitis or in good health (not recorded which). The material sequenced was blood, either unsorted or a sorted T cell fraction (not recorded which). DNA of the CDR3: TGTGCCATCAGTGCCGGGCTAGGACCCGGGGAGCTGTTTTTT. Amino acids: CAISAGLGPGELFF.